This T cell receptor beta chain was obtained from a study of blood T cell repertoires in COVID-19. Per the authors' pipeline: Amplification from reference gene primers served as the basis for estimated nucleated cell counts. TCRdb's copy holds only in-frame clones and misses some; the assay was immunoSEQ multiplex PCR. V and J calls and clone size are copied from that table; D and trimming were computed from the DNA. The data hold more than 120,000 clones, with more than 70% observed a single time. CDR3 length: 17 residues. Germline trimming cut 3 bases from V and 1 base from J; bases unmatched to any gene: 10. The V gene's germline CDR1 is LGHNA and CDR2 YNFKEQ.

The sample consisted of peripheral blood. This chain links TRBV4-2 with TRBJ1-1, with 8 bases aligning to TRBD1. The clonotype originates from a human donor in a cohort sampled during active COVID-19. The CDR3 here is CASSQNRDRIRNTEAFF. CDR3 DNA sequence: TGTGCCAGCAGCCAGAACCGGGACAGGATACGGAACACTGAAGCTTTCTTT.